The 5 T cell receptor beta chains presented below share a single source sample, sequenced in a study of T-cell reconstitution after alpha-beta-depleted transplantation in children. TCRbeta library construction was performed incorporating unique molecular identifiers. TCRdb called the PCR reads again in MiXCR, with one record for every CDR3 protein. The table shows some 550,000 distinct CDR3 sequences, with under 30% occurring only once. Source: PBMCs, mostly from graft donor cells, taken 360 days after TCRalphabeta/CD19-depleted stem cell transplant. The receptors come from a boy in the first two years of life who had a stem cell transplant for acute myeloid leukemia, so the T cells may come from the graft donor.

This clonotype was seen a handful of times. The V call is TRBV6-5, the J call TRBJ1-1; TRBD1 agrees at 7 bases. The CDR3 extends over 14 amino acids. The V gene end was trimmed by 4 bases and the J gene end by 8 bases; junction bases not matched to a gene: 10. Germline V gene sequence: CDR1 MNHEY, CDR2 SVGAGI. The CDR3: CASSSQATGAEAFF. CDR3 nucleotide sequence: TGTGCCAGCAGTTCACAGGCCACAGGGGCCGAAGCTTTCTTT.

The rearrangement joins TRBV10-3 to TRBJ2-1; 8 positions match TRBD1. With 6 bases clipped from V and 10 bases from J, the junction kept 11 bases outside the gene matches. Germline V gene lookup returns CDR1 ENHRY and CDR2 SYGVKD. The CDR3 runs 14 residues. CDR3 amino acids: CAIRPGQDTGEQFF. Here the CDR3 DNA reads TGTGCCATCAGGCCGGGACAGGACACGGGCGAGCAGTTCTTC.

This rearrangement joins TRBV27 to TRBJ2-7, with 9 bases fitting TRBD2. This CDR3 is built from 14 residues. Germline lookup yields CDR1 MNHEY and CDR2 SMNVEV (reference sequence). The trim removed 3 bases at V and 4 bases at J, leaving 4 bases unmatched. The CDR3 coding sequence is TGTGCCAGCAGTTTCAAGCGGGGGGCTTACGAGCAGTACTTC. Its translation is CASSFKRGAYEQYF.

There are many counts of this clonotype. The chain employs TRBV12-3 or TRBV12-4 and TRBJ1-4, with TRBD1 as a possible D gene (6 bases). The CDR3 runs 14 residues. Trimming stripped 3 bases from V and 6 bases from J, with 11 bases between. CDR3 sequence: CASSFGGLDEKLFF. CDR3 coding DNA: TGTGCCAGCAGTTTCGGGGGCTTGGATGAAAAACTGTTTTTT.

The chain uses TRBV19 and TRBJ1-5; 7 bases fit TRBD1. Per the germline V gene, CDR1 is LNHDA and CDR2 is SQIVND (reference sequence). The V and J ends lost 9 bases and 0 bases, in that order; junction bases with no gene match: 5. This CDR3 comprises 14 residues. The CDR3 sequence: CASDRESSNQPQHF. The CDR3 DNA is TGTGCCAGCGACAGGGAGTCTAGCAATCAGCCCCAGCATTTT.